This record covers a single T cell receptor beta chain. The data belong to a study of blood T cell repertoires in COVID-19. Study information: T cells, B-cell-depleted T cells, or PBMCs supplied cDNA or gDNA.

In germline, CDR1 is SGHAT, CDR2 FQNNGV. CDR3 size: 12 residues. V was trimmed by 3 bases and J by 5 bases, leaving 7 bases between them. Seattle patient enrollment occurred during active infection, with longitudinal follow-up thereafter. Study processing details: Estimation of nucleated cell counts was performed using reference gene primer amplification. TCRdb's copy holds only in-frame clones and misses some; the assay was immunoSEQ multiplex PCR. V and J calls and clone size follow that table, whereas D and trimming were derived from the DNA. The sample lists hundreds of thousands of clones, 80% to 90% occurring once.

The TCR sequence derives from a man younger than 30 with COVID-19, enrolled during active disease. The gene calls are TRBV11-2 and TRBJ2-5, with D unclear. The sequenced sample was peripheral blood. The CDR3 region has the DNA TGTGCCAGCAGCTTTGTACGGGAGACCCAGTACTTC. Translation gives CASSFVRETQYF. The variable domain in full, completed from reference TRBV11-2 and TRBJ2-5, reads EAGVAQSPRYKIIEKRQSVAFWCNPISGHATLYWYQQILGQGPKLLIQFQNNGVVDDSQLPKDRFSAERLKGVDSTLKIQPAKLEDSAVYLCASSFVRETQYFGPGTRLLVL.